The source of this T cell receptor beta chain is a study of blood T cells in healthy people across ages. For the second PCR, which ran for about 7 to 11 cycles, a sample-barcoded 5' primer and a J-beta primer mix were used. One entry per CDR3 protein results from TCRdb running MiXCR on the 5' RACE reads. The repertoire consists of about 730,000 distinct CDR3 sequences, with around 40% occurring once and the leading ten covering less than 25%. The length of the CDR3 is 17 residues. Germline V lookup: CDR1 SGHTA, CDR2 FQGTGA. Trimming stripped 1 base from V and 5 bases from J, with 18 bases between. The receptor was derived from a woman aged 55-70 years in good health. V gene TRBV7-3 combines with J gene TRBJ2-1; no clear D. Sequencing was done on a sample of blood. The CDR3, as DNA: TGTGCCAGCAGCTTAAAGCTGGCGTCCGAATTAAACAATGAGCAGTTCTTC. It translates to CASSLKLASELNNEQFF.